The entry below describes one T cell receptor (beta chain). Its specificity is unknown. V was clipped by 7 bases and J by 7 bases; unmatched bases: 10. Germline CDR1 reads LGHDT; CDR2 reads YNNKEL (reference sequence). The CDR3 has 14 amino acids. The treatment was: over 15 received Ad26.COV2.S at low or high dose, single or two shots; a few received placebo; per-sample allocation not given. Vaccine and placebo recipients were sampled on day 63 after the first injection. Ad26 vector vaccine expressed Wuhan-strain SARS-CoV-2 spike. The data belong to a study of Ad26.COV2.S vaccination and SARS-CoV-2 variants. Across the study: Doses of Ad26.COV2.S were injected into muscle once or twice, 56 days apart.

Study-wide results and limits: Comparability of non-spike TCR breadth was observed across vaccine and placebo recipients.

Some clones are missing from TCRdb's copy, which holds only in-frame ones; the method was immunoSEQ multiplex PCR. The table includes about 440,000 clones, 80% to 95% detected once. This chain connects TRBV3-1 (or the pseudogene TRBV3-2) to TRBJ2-5; TRBD2 aligns across 9 bases. The sequence derives from a person aged 18-60 years who received the Ad26.COV2.S COVID-19 vaccine or a placebo. Source: peripheral blood, taken in a trial of Ad26.COV2.S vaccine versus placebo. CDR3 loop: CASTSSGMGATQYF. CDR3 nucleotides: TGTGCCAGCACTTCTAGCGGGATGGGGGCGACCCAGTACTTC.